These 11 T cell receptor beta chains were sequenced from one sample in a study of blood T cells in healthy people across ages. Together with a sample-barcoded 5' primer, a J-beta primer mix was included in a second PCR lasting 7 to 11 cycles. TCRdb passed the 5' RACE reads through MiXCR, listing each CDR3 protein once. The sample includes hundreds of thousands of distinct CDR3 sequences, about 44% of them seen just once. The sample comprised blood. The receptors stem from a man between 25 and 39 years old in good health.

The CDR3 sequence is CASGGREAFF. The CDR3 DNA sequence: TGTGCCAGCGGGGGTCGTGAAGCTTTCTTT. The rearrangement uses TRBV6-1 and TRBJ1-1; possibly TRBD1 for D (5 bases). With 8 bases removed from V and 7 bases from J, the gap between germline ends came to 8 bases. This CDR3 region has 10 residues. Germline-derived CDR1 and CDR2 are MNHNS and SASEGT.

The chain combines TRBV4-1 with TRBJ1-1, with D maybe TRBD1 (6 bases). V lost 0 bases to trimming and J lost 2 bases, with 16 bases between them. The CDR3 has 17 residues. CDR1 MGHRA and CDR2 YSYEKL come from the germline V gene. As DNA, the CDR3 is TGCGCCAGCAGCCAAGACCACCCAGGGGTGTTCAACACTGAAGCTTTCTTT. Translated: CASSQDHPGVFNTEAFF.

The V gene is TRBV3-1, the J gene TRBJ2-2; D uncertain. From germline, CDR1 is LGHDT and CDR2 YNNKEL (reference sequence). V lost 0 bases and J lost 8, with 4 bases in between. CDR3 size: 12 residues. CDR3 loop: CASSQESGELFF. In nucleotides, the CDR3 is TGTGCCAGCAGCCAAGAGTCGGGGGAGCTGTTTTTT.

V and J are TRBV13 and TRBJ2-7; no firm D call. The J call is in doubt because the DNA end fits TRBJ2-5 better. CDR3 size: 12 residues. Per germline, CDR1 PRHDT and CDR2 FYEKMQ (reference sequence). This CDR3 is CASSTARETQYF. The DNA of the CDR3 is TGTGCCAGCAGTACGGCTAGAGAGACCCAGTACTTC.

This clonotype came up a few times. This chain uses TRBV6-6 with TRBJ1-1; 9 nucleotides align to TRBD1. Trimming at V came to 5 bases and at J to 5 bases, leaving 12 bases not matched to a gene. The CDR3 totals 16 residues. CDR1 and CDR2 (germline): MNHNY, SVGAGI (reference sequence). The CDR3 sequence is CASSTIVGTGITEAFF. Here the CDR3 DNA reads TGTGCCAGCAGTACAATTGTCGGGACAGGGATTACTGAAGCTTTCTTT.

This clonotype was seen at least ten times. The genes are TRBV3-1 and TRBJ2-7; D might be TRBD1 or TRBD2, each matching 6 bases. From germline, CDR1 is LGHDT and CDR2 YNNKEL (reference sequence). CDR3 length: 16 residues. V lost 0 bases to trimming and J lost 2 bases, with 14 bases between them. The CDR3 bases are TGTGCCAGCAGCCAAGATCTGAGGAGGGGGGCCTACGAGCAGTACTTC. Its translation is CASSQDLRRGAYEQYF.

The J gene is TRBJ2-3, the V gene TRBV29-1, with 7 bases lining up with TRBD1. Trimming at V came to 8 bases and at J to 0 bases, leaving 8 bases not matched to a gene. Germline CDR1 reads SQVTM; CDR2 reads ANQGSEA. The CDR3 is 14 amino acids. The CDR3 is CSLRDRASTDTQYF. CDR3 nucleotides: TGCAGCCTACGGGACAGAGCTAGCACAGATACGCAGTATTTT.

The chain joins TRBV20-1 to TRBJ2-3; the match to TRBD1 covers 7 bases. The CDR3 is 14 residues long. Losses at the gene ends were 5 bases for V and 3 bases for J; bases not matched to a gene: 8. Germline CDR1 DFQATT, CDR2 SNEGSKA (reference sequence). The CDR3 protein is CSAERGRGTDTQYF. DNA of the CDR3: TGCAGTGCTGAAAGGGGGCGTGGGACAGATACGCAGTATTTT.

This clonotype was detected only a few times. The chain joins TRBV29-1 to TRBJ1-1, with 8 nucleotides matching TRBD1. The junction had 7 bases not matched to a gene; V was cut back by 8 bases and J by 2 bases. Germline CDR1 is SQVTM and CDR2 is ANQGSEA. The CDR3 consists of 13 residues. The CDR3 bases are TGCAGCTCCGGACAGGGACGAAACACTGAAGCTTTCTTT. It yields the protein CSSGQGRNTEAFF.

The sample holds a few counts of this clonotype. This chain uses TRBV6-5 with TRBJ1-5; no firm D call. The germline V gene encodes CDR1 MNHEY and CDR2 SVGAGI. CDR3 size: 13 residues. V was cut by 2 bases and J by 6 bases, with 8 bases left in between. CDR3 bases: TGTGCCAGCAGTTACGGGCCTAGTCAGCCCCAGCATTTT. It codes for CASSYGPSQPQHF.

On this clonotype itself: Germline is not matched at one junction end, which may reflect a read error. The chain is built from TRBV4-3 and TRBJ2-7; 7 nucleotides match TRBD1. The CDR3 length is 16 residues. Germline V gene sequence: CDR1 LGHNA, CDR2 YSLEER. The CDR3 DNA reads TGCGCCAGCAGCCAAGAGTATGGGACAGATTTCTACGGGCAGTACTTC. Translating it yields CASSQEYGTDFYGQYF.